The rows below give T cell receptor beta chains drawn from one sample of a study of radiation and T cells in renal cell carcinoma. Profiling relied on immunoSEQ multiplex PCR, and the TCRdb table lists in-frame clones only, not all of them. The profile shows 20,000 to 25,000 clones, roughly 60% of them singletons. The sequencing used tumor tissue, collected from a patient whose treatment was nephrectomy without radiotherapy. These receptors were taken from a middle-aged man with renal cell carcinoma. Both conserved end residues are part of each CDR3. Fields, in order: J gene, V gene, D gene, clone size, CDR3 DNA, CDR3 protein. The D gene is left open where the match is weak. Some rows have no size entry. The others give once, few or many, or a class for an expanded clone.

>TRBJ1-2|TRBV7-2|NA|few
TGTGCCAGCAGCCCCAGCAGGGAAGACGGCTACACCTTC
CASSPSREDGYTF
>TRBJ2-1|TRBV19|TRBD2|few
TGTGCCAGTAGTAGCGGGAGGGACCACAATGAGCAGTTCTTC
CASSSGRDHNEQFF
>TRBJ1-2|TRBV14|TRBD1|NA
TGTGCCAGCAGCTCGGACAGGGCCCTCTACACCTTC
CASSSDRALYTF
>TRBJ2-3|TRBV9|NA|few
TGTGCCAGCAGCCCTCGTGTGGGGGGGCCGGCAGATACGCAGTATTTT
CASSPRVGGPADTQYF
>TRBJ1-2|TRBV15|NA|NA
TGTGCCACCAGCAGACAACTGGGTGGCTACACCTTC
CATSRQLGGYTF
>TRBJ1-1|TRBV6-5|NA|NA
TGTGCCAGCAGTTACGGCCCGAACACTGAAGCTTTCTTT
CASSYGPNTEAFF
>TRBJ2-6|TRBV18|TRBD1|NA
TGTGCCAGCTCACCCCCGGGACAGGGTTCTGGGGCCAACGTCCTGACTTTC
CASSPPGQGSGANVLTF
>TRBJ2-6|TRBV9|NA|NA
TGTGCCAGCGCTTTTACTCTCTGGGCCAACGTCCTGACTTTC
CASAFTLWANVLTF
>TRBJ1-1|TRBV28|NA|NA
TGTGCCAGCAGTTTACCAGTGACTGAAGCTTTCTTT
CASSLPVTEAFF
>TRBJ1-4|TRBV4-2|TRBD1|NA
TGTGCCAGCAGCGGGACAGGGGGATATGAAAAACTGTTTTTT
CASSGTGGYEKLFF
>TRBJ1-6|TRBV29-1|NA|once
TGCAGCGTTGAATGGCCGGGCCTGAGCTCCTATAATTCACCCCTCCACTTT
CSVEWPGLSSYNSPLHF
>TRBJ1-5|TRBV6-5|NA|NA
TGTGCCAGCAGTGAAGTAGGCAGGGGTCAGCCCCAGCATTTT
CASSEVGRGQPQHF